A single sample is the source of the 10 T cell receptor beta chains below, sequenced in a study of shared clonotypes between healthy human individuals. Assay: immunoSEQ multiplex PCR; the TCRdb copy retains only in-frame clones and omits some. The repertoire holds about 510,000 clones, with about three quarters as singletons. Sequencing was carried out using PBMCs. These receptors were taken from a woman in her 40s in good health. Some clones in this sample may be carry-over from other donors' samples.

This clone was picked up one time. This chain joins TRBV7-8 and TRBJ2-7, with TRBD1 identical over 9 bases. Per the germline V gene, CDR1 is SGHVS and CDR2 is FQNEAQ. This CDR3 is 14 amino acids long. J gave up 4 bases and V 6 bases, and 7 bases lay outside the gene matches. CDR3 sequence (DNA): TGTGCCAGCAGTTACGGACAGGGGAGGTACGAGCAGTACTTC. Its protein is CASSYGQGRYEQYF. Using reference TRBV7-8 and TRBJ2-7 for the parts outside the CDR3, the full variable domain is GAGVSQSPRYKVAKRGQDVALRCDPISGHVSLFWYQQALGQGPEFLTYFQNEAQLDKSGLPSDRFFAERPEGSVSTLKIQRTQQEDSAVYLCASSYGQGRYEQYFGPGTRLTVT.

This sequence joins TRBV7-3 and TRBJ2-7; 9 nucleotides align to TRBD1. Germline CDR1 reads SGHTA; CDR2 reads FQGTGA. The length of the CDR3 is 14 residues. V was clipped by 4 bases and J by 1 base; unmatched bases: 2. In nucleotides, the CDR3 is TGTGCCAGCAGCTCGGACAGGGGTTCCTACGAGCAGTACTTC. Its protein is CASSSDRGSYEQYF.

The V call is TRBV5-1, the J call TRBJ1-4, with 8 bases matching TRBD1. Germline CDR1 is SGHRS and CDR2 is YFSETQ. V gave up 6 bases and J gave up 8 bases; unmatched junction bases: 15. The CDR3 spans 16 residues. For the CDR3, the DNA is TGCGCCAGCACCCCCTCAACCGGGACAGGAGACGAAAAACTGTTTTTT. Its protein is CASTPSTGTGDEKLFF.

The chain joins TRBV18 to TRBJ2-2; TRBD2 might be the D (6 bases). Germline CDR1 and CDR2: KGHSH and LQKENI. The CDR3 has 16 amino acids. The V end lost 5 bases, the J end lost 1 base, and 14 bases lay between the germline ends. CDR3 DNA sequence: TGTGCCAGCTCAACGTCGGGACTCCTGAACACCGGGGAGCTGTTTTTT. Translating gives CASSTSGLLNTGELFF.

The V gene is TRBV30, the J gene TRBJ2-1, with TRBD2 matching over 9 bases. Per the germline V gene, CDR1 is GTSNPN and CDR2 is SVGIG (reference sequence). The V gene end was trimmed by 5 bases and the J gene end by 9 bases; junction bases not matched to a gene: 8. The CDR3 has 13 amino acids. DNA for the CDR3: TGTGCCTGGGCCGGGACTAGCATTGGTGAGCAGTTCTTC. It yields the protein CAWAGTSIGEQFF.

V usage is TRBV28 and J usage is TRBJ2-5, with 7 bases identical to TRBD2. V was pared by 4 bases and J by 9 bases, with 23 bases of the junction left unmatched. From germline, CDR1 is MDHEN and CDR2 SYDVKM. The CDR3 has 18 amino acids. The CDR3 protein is CASSSLRTRQDNRGAQYF. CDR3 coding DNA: TGTGCCAGCAGTTCCCTTCGAACTCGGCAGGACAACCGGGGGGCCCAGTACTTC.

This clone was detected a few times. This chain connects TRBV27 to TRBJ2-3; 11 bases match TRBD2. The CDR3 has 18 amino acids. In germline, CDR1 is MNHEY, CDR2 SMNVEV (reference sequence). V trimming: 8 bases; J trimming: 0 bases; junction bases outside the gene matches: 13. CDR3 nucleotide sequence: TGTGCCAGCGGAATTAGCGGGAGGGCCACTAGTAGCACAGATACGCAGTATTTT. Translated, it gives CASGISGRATSSTDTQYF.

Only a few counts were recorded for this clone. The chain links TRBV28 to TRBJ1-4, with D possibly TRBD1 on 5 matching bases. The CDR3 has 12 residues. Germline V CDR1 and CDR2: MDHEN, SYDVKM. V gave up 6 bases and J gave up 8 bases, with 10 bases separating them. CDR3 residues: CASSQGFEKLFF. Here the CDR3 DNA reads TGTGCCAGCAGCCAGGGCTTCGAAAAACTGTTTTTT.

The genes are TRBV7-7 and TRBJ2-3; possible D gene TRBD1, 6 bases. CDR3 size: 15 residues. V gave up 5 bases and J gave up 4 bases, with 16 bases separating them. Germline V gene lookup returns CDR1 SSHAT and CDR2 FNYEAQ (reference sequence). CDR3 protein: CASSPNVGAADTQYF. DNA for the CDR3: TGTGCCAGCAGCCCTAACGTGGGGGCGGCAGATACGCAGTATTTT.

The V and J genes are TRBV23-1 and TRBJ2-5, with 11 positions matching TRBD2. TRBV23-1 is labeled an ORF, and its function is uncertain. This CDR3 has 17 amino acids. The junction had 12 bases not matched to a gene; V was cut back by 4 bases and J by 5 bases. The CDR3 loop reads CASSPPQTSGRGETQYF. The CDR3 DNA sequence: TGCGCCAGCAGTCCCCCCCAAACTAGCGGGAGAGGGGAGACCCAGTACTTC.